This T cell receptor (beta chain) was sequenced in a study of T cell changes during pregnancy in multiple sclerosis. The CDR3 runs to 15 residues. Germline V gene sequence: CDR1 SGDLS, CDR2 YYNGEE. Between the trimmed V and J ends, which lost 0 bases and 1 base, there was a span of 9 bases. Clones were read by immunoSEQ multiplex PCR, and TCRdb kept only the in-frame ones, dropping some. The profile shows approximately 100,000 clones, around 92% of them singletons. The origin of this receptor is a female donor with multiple sclerosis, enrolled in a pregnancy study. The material sequenced was peripheral blood, taken in the third trimester of pregnancy. V is TRBV9 and J is TRBJ2-3; TRBD2 is a possible D gene (5 bases). The CDR3 sequence: CASSVEAVGTDTQYF. The CDR3 DNA sequence: TGTGCCAGCAGCGTAGAAGCGGTCGGCACAGATACGCAGTATTTT.